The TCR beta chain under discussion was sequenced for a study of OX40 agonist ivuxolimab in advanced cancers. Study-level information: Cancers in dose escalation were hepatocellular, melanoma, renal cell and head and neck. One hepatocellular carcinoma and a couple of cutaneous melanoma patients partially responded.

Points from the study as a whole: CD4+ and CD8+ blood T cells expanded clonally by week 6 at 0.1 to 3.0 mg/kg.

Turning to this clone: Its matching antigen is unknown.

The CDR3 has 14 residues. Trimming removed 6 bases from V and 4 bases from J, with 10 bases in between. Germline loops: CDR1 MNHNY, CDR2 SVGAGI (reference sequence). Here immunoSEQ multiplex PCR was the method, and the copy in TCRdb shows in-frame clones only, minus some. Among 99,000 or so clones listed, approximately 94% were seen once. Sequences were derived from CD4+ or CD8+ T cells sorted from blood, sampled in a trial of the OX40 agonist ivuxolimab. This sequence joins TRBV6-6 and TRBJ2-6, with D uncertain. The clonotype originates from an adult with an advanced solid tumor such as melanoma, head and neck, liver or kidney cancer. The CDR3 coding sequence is TGTGCCAGCAGACCCTCCCGCGGGGCCAACGTCCTGACTTTC. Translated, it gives CASRPSRGANVLTF.